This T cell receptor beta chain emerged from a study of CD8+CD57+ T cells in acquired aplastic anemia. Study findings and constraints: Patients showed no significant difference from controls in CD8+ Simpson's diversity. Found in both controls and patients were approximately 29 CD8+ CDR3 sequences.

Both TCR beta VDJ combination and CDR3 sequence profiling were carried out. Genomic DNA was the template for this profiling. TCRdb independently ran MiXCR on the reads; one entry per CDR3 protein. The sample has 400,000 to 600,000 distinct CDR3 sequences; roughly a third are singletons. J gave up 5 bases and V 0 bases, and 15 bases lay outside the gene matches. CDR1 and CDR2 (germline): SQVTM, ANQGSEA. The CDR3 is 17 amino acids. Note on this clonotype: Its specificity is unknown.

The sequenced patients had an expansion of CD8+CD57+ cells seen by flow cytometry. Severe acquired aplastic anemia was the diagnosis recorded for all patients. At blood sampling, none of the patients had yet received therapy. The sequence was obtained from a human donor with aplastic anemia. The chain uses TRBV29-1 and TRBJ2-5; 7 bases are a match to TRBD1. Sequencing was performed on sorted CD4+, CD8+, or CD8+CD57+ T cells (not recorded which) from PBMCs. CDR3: CSVEDSEGAADMETQYF. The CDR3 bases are TGCAGCGTTGAAGATTCTGAGGGGGCGGCTGATATGGAGACCCAGTACTTC.